One sample yielded the 17 T cell receptor beta chains listed below, sequenced in a study of CXCR3-negative and CXCR3-positive naive CD8 T cells. UMI-labeled 5' RACE yielded the TRB cDNA libraries. No DNA is given; TCRdb re-called the 5' RACE reads and lists each CDR3 protein once. Its table lists some 130,000 distinct CDR3 sequences. Sequenced: naive CXCR3- CD8+ T cells from blood. Subset described: CD45RO-CCR7+CD27+CD95- naive CD8+ T cells lacking CXCR3 (TNR3-). These receptors were obtained from a human donor in good health. Some clones in this sample may be carry-over from other donors' samples.

The chain joins TRBV20-1 to TRBJ2-2; the D call from TCRdb, TRBD1, cannot be confirmed without DNA. Germline CDR1 and CDR2: DFQATT and SNEGSKA (reference sequence). The CDR3 loop spans 18 amino acids. CDR3 loop: CSACTQGWGEACTGELFF.

This CDR3 reads CASRTGTVIPGELFF. The V gene is TRBV5-1, the J gene TRBJ2-2; absent DNA, TCRdb's TRBD1 call cannot be checked. The length of the CDR3 is 15 residues. In germline, CDR1 is SGHRS, CDR2 YFSETQ.

This sequence joins TRBV21-1 and TRBJ2-3. TRBV21-1 is tagged as a pseudogene. This CDR3 has 16 residues. The chain's CDR3 is CASSKVGGSTGDTQYF.

This rearrangement joins TRBV11-2 to TRBJ2-7. Germline V gene data show CDR1 as SGHAT and CDR2 as FQNNGV. This CDR3 region has 13 residues. The CDR3 sequence: CASSLYFEHEQYF.

V usage is TRBV5-6 and J usage is TRBJ2-1; the D call from TCRdb, TRBD1, cannot be confirmed without DNA. Germline CDR1 SGHDT, CDR2 YYEEEE. The CDR3 covers 15 residues. CDR3 loop: CASSVRSGVYNEQFF.

This sequence joins TRBV28 and TRBJ2-2; with no DNA, the TCRdb D assignment of TRBD1 cannot be verified. The V gene's germline CDR1 is MDHEN and CDR2 SYDVKM. The CDR3 totals 17 residues. The CDR3 spells CASRSPEEGANTGELFF.

This clonotype is classed as medium-sized by frequency. The chain uses TRBV4-1 and TRBJ2-2; checking the TCRdb D call of TRBD1 is not possible without DNA. The CDR3 runs to 19 residues. CDR1 and CDR2 (germline): MGHRA, YSYEKL. CDR3 region: CASSHPGGTGGYGAGELFF.

This chain links TRBV14 with TRBJ2-1; the TCRdb D gene call, TRBD1, has no DNA to confirm it. The CDR3 runs 14 residues. Germline values: CDR1 SGHDN, CDR2 FVKESK. CDR3: CASSRTGVYNEQFF.

The chain combines TRBV29-1 with TRBJ2-7; TCRdb reports TRBD2, a call that lacks DNA to check it against. CDR1 SQVTM and CDR2 ANQGSEA come from the germline V gene. The length of the CDR3 is 13 residues. The chain's CDR3 is CSVEDGASNEQYF.

The chain joins TRBV20-1 to TRBJ1-1; TCRdb's D gene call, TRBD1, goes unchecked for lack of DNA. The CDR3 is 18 residues long. Looked up from germline, CDR1 is DFQATT and CDR2 is SNEGSKA (reference sequence). CDR3: CSASKGGTVTPLRTEAFF.

This chain connects TRBV7-9 to TRBJ2-1; TCRdb's D call, TRBD1, is unchecked because there is no DNA. The CDR3 sequence is 12 residues long. The germline CDR1 and CDR2 sequences are SEHNR and FQNEAQ (reference sequence). This CDR3 is CASSPGSREQFF.

J is TRBJ1-1 and V is TRBV29-1; TCRdb's D call, TRBD1, is unchecked because there is no DNA. This CDR3 spans 13 amino acids. CDR1 is SQVTM and CDR2 is ANQGSEA in the germline V gene. The CDR3 here is CSVPGHGGTEAFF.

The chain has TRBV5-1 and TRBJ2-5. The V gene's germline CDR1 is SGHRS and CDR2 YFSETQ. The CDR3 covers 14 residues. The CDR3 reads CASSLVRAQETQYF.

The rearrangement uses TRBV12-3 or TRBV12-4 and TRBJ2-7. CDR3 length: 12 residues. CDR3: CASSLANGEQYF.

The rearrangement links TRBV28 to TRBJ2-7; TCRdb outputs TRBD1, but without DNA this stays unchecked. The CDR3 runs 17 residues. The germline CDR1 and CDR2 sequences are MDHEN and SYDVKM. CDR3 residues: CASSLGLPGQGDHEQYF. Full variable domain (missing parts from reference TRBV28 and TRBJ2-7): DVKVTQSSRYLVKRTGEKVFLECVQDMDHENMFWYRQDPGLGLRLIYFSYDVKMKEKGDIPEGYSVSREKKERFSLILESASTNQTSMYLCASSLGLPGQGDHEQYFGPGTRLTVT.

The gene calls are TRBV27 and TRBJ2-2; the TRBD1 assignment by TCRdb is unverifiable without DNA. This CDR3 has 14 amino acids. Germline V CDR1 and CDR2: MNHEY, SMNVEV (reference sequence). This CDR3 is CASSSRVAPGELFF.

The CDR3 region is CASSLQGASVNEQFF. V usage is TRBV7-9 and J usage is TRBJ2-1; TCRdb designates TRBD1, a call that cannot be tested without DNA. Germline CDR1 and CDR2: SEHNR and FQNEAQ (reference sequence). The CDR3 has 15 amino acids.